A selection of T cell receptor beta chains follows, all from one sample in a study of T cells in Graves' hyperthyroidism and ophthalmopathy. From the multiplex PCR reads, TCRdb called clonotypes with MiXCR, one entry per CDR3 protein. The sample carries a few hundred thousand distinct CDR3 sequences, approximately 14% recorded once. Specimen: blood. The receptors were gathered from a woman aged 18-35 years with Graves' hyperthyroidism. Both conserved end residues are part of each CDR3. Fields, in order: D gene, clone size, J gene, V gene, CDR3 DNA, CDR3 protein. D genes are given only for firm matches. Not every row has a clone size; where given, it reads once, few, many or a size class.

- few TRBJ2-7 TRBV4-1 TGCGCCAGCAGCCAAAACCCGGGAGATACCTACGAGCAGTACTTC CASSQNPGDTYEQYF
- - TRBJ2-1 TRBV30 TGTGCCTGGAGTGTAAACAGAATCCATCACAATGAGCAGTTCTTC CAWSVNRIHHNEQFF
TRBD1 many TRBJ1-1 TRBV20-1 TGCAGTGCTAGAGGAAATGGGACAGGGCAGAACACTGAAGCTTTCTTT CSARGNGTGQNTEAFF
TRBD1 many TRBJ2-1 TRBV7-3 TGTGCCAGCGGACAGGGGCACAATGAGCAGTTCTTC CASGQGHNEQFF
TRBD2 few TRBJ2-5 TRBV24-1 TGTGCCACCAGTGATCCGACGCCACAGGGCGGGGGGGAGACCCAGTACTTC CATSDPTPQGGGETQYF
- many TRBJ2-3 TRBV30 TGTGCCTCATGGGGGAAAACCACAGATACGCAGTATTTT CASWGKTTDTQYF
- - TRBJ2-3 TRBV30 TGTGCCTGGAGTGAAGGTTCGGCGGATACGCAGTATTTT CAWSEGSADTQYF
- - TRBJ2-7 TRBV9 TGTGCCAGCAGCGTAGGGGTAGCAAGCTCCTACGGGCAGTACTTC CASSVGVASSYGQYF
- many TRBJ2-7 TRBV11-2 TGTGCCAGCAGCTTAGCAGGGACCTACGAGCAGTACTTC CASSLAGTYEQYF
- - TRBJ1-1 TRBV19 TGTGCCAGCGATTGGGGGGGGAACACTGAAGCTTTCTTT CASDWGGNTEAFF
- - TRBJ1-4 TRBV28 TGTGCCAGCAGTTTCCTATCTGAGACCCCCAATGAAAAACTGTTTTTT CASSFLSETPNEKLFF
- few TRBJ1-4 TRBV20-1 TGCAGTGCTAGCGCTGGGTCCGCGGTCGGCAAACTGTTTTTT CSASAGSAVGKLFF
- - TRBJ2-6 TRBV13 TGTGCCAGCAGCACCAGGGGGGCCAACGTCCTGACTTTC CASSTRGANVLTF
- few TRBJ1-1 TRBV6-1 TGTGCCAGCAAGACAACAGGGTCGGCTGCTGAAGCTTTCTTT CASKTTGSAAEAFF
TRBD2 many TRBJ2-3 TRBV5-1 TGCGCCAGCAGCCCCACTAGCGGCCTTAGCACAGATACGCAGTATTTT CASSPTSGLSTDTQYF
TRBD2 many TRBJ2-3 TRBV15 TGTGCCACCAGCAGAGTAGCGGGAGGGCCAGATACGCAGTATTTT CATSRVAGGPDTQYF
- many TRBJ2-1 TRBV20-1 TGCAGTGCTAGAGGACTATACAATGAGCAGTTCTTC CSARGLYNEQFF
- - TRBJ2-6 TRBV6-2/TRBV6-3 TGTGCCAGCAGTTACTTATTAGGGGAGGCGGGGGCCAGCGTCCTGACTTTC CASSYLLGEAGASVLTF
TRBD2 - TRBJ2-1 TRBV6-4 TGTGCCAGCAGTGATCGGGCTAGCGGGAGTGCAGAGCAGTTCTTC CASSDRASGSAEQFF
TRBD2 few TRBJ2-2 TRBV18 TGTGCCAGCTCACCACCGGGCGGGAGAAACACCGGGGAGCTGTTTTTT CASSPPGGRNTGELFF
TRBD1 - TRBJ1-4 TRBV11-2 TGTGCCAGCAGCGAAGCGGGACAGGGGAGGGAAAAACTGTTTTTT CASSEAGQGREKLFF
TRBD2 many TRBJ2-7 TRBV7-8 TGTGCCAGCAGCCAAGGTGGCGTAGCGGGAGGGCCGAGGGAGCAGTACTTC CASSQGGVAGGPREQYF
TRBD1 - TRBJ1-2 TRBV9 TGTGCCAGCAGCGTGGACAGGGTGGGCGGCTACACCTTC CASSVDRVGGYTF
- many TRBJ1-5 TRBV7-2 TGTGCCAGCAGCGGACGTATAATTGAGCCCCAGCATTTT CASSGRIIEPQHF
- few TRBJ1-2 TRBV5-6 TGTGCCAGTCGGGCAGGCTTTGTTGGCTACACCTTC CASRAGFVGYTF
- - TRBJ2-7 TRBV6-2/TRBV6-3 TGTGCCAGCAGCCGGGAAGCGAGATACGAGCAGTACTTC CASSREARYEQYF
- many TRBJ2-1 TRBV27 TGTGCCAGCAGTTTACGCAGGTCCGCACAATTCAATGAGCAGTTCTTC CASSLRRSAQFNEQFF
- once TRBJ2-7 TRBV20-1 TGCAGTGCTACGGACGGAGGCCCCTACGAGCAGTACTTC CSATDGGPYEQYF
TRBD1 - TRBJ2-3 TRBV29-1 TGCAGCGTAACAGGGGTTATCACAGATACGCAGTATTTT CSVTGVITDTQYF
- few TRBJ2-3 TRBV20-1 TGCAGTGCTAGAGATCCCTTCGCCCAGCGGGGCACAGATACGCAGTATTTT CSARDPFAQRGTDTQYF
- - TRBJ1-1 TRBV30 TGTGCCTGGAGCCCGGGGGTGGGGAGAGGGCTCACTGAAGCTTTCTTT CAWSPGVGRGLTEAFF
TRBD2 many TRBJ2-5 TRBV11-2 TGTGCCAGCAGCTCCACTAGCGGGAGAGAGACCCAGTACTTC CASSSTSGRETQYF
TRBD2 few TRBJ2-1 TRBV4-1 TGCGCCAGCAGCCAAGACCTAGCGGGAGGCTTCCGGGAGCAGTTCTTC CASSQDLAGGFREQFF
- - TRBJ2-2 TRBV20-1 TGCAGTGCCGGTAGGGAGAACACCGGGGAGCTGTTTTTT CSAGRENTGELFF
TRBD1 many TRBJ1-6 TRBV2 TGTGCCAGCAGTGCCTATAGGGACAGATATAATTCACCCCTCCACTTT CASSAYRDRYNSPLHF
- many TRBJ1-1 TRBV7-2 TGTGCCAGCAGCTTAGGAGGCGGGGGGTGGACTGAAGCTTTCTTT CASSLGGGGWTEAFF
TRBD2 few TRBJ2-7 TRBV19 TGTGCCAGTAGTACTCGACTAGCGGGAGGACACGAGCAGTACTTC CASSTRLAGGHEQYF
- many TRBJ2-2 TRBV6-2/TRBV6-3 TGTGCCAGCAGGGGGTTTGGTCATACCGGGGAGCTGTTTTTT CASRGFGHTGELFF
TRBD1 many TRBJ2-3 TRBV20-1 TGCAGTGCAAGAGGCCCGGGACAGGGGTCGGGCACAGATACGCAGTATTTT CSARGPGQGSGTDTQYF
TRBD2 many TRBJ2-2 TRBV6-1 TGTGCCAGCAGTTACTCCAAAGGGAGGGCCGGGGAGCTGTTTTTT CASSYSKGRAGELFF